This TCR beta chain was recovered during a study of T cell repertoires in cytomegalovirus infection. V was trimmed by 5 bases and J by 5 bases, leaving 16 bases between them. The CDR3 has 15 residues. The germline CDR1 and CDR2 sequences are SNHLY and FYNNEI. TCRdb passed the reads through MiXCR, listing each CDR3 protein once. The sample yields 200,000 to 300,000 distinct CDR3 sequences, about 12% seen once. This clonotype turned up a few times. The sequenced material came from PBMCs. The sequence derives from a human donor in good health (CMV status not recorded). Some clones in this sample may be carry-over from other donors' samples. This chain uses TRBV2 with TRBJ1-5, with D hard to call. CDR3 in amino acids: CASSRTEGSHQPQHF. The DNA for the CDR3 is TGTGCCAGCAGTCGGACTGAGGGCTCGCATCAGCCCCAGCATTTT. The full variable domain, in which reference TRBV2 and TRBJ1-5 provide the parts outside the CDR3, is EPEVTQTPSHQVTQMGQEVILRCVPISNHLYFYWYRQILGQKVEFLVSFYNNEISEKSEIFDDQFSVERPDGSNFTLKIRSTKLEDSAMYFCASSRTEGSHQPQHFGDGTRLSIL.